The rows below give T cell receptor beta chains drawn from one sample of a study of Ad26.COV2.S vaccination and SARS-CoV-2 variants. Assay used: immunoSEQ multiplex PCR; TCRdb lists only in-frame clones, some missing. This sample has roughly 510,000 clones, with 87% found just once. Sequenced material: peripheral blood, taken in a trial of Ad26.COV2.S vaccine versus placebo. These receptors all come from a person between 18 and 59 years old who received the Ad26.COV2.S COVID-19 vaccine or a placebo. Each CDR3 is given with its conserved first and last residue. Each record gives: V gene, J gene, D gene, clone size, CDR3 protein, CDR3 DNA. The D gene is left open where the match is weak. The size of a clone is reported for some rows only, either as once, few or many, or as a class for expanded clones.

>TRBV6-2/TRBV6-3|TRBJ2-5|TRBD2|.
CASSYGLVVETQYF
TGTGCCAGCAGTTACGGACTAGTTGTGGAGACCCAGTACTTC
>TRBV2|TRBJ1-2|.|.
CASSNSGAYGYTF
TGTGCCAGCAGTAATTCCGGGGCCTATGGCTACACCTTC
>TRBV27|TRBJ2-1|TRBD2|.
CASSLTSGYNEQFF
TGTGCCAGCAGTTTGACTAGCGGATACAATGAGCAGTTCTTC
>TRBV28|TRBJ2-7|.|.
CASSQALTYEQYF
TGTGCCAGCAGTCAGGCCTTAACCTACGAGCAGTACTTC
>TRBV4-3|TRBJ2-7|TRBD1|.
CASSRDRGYEQYF
TGCGCCAGCAGCCGCGACAGGGGCTACGAGCAGTACTTC
>TRBV11-2|TRBJ1-5|.|few
CASSLGTVSNQPQHF
TGTGCCAGCAGCTTAGGGACCGTGAGCAATCAGCCCCAGCATTTT
>TRBV28|TRBJ1-3|.|.
CASSLHVSSGNTIYF
TGTGCCAGCAGTTTACACGTTAGCTCTGGAAACACCATATATTTT
>TRBV7-3|TRBJ2-5|TRBD2|.
CASSLLAGGSQYF
TGTGCCAGCAGCTTACTAGCGGGAGGGTCCCAGTACTTC
>TRBV5-6|TRBJ2-7|.|.
CASSSGTLARGQYF
TGTGCCAGCAGCTCCGGGACTCTCGCACGCGGGCAGTACTTC
>TRBV11-2|TRBJ1-1|.|.
CASSDLLNTEAFF
TGTGCCAGCAGCGATCTCCTCAACACTGAAGCTTTCTTT
>TRBV2|TRBJ1-1|.|.
CASSESSSDTEAFF
TGTGCCAGCAGTGAATCGTCTTCAGACACTGAAGCTTTCTTT
>TRBV28|TRBJ1-1|.|once
CASRDGSQRNTEAFF
TGTGCCAGCAGGGATGGGAGCCAGCGGAACACTGAAGCTTTCTTT
>TRBV12-3/TRBV12-4|TRBJ2-3|TRBD2|.
CASGRDSTDTQYF
TGTGCCAGCGGGAGGGACAGCACAGATACGCAGTATTTT
>TRBV7-7|TRBJ2-1|.|once
CASAKPGPHNEQFF
TGTGCTAGCGCTAAGCCCGGGCCTCACAATGAGCAGTTCTTC
>TRBV7-2|TRBJ2-3|TRBD1|.
CASSGGRTGIADTQYF
TGTGCCAGCAGCGGCGGGCGGACAGGGATCGCAGATACGCAGTATTTT
>TRBV28|TRBJ2-7|TRBD2|.
CASRPAGLADWYEQYF
TGTGCCAGCAGGCCCGCCGGACTAGCGGACTGGTACGAGCAGTACTTC
>TRBV19|TRBJ1-3|.|.
CASRPSAGNTIYF
TGTGCCAGTAGACCGTCGGCAGGAAACACCATATATTTT
>TRBV9|TRBJ2-1|.|.
CASSVASTYNEQFF
TGTGCCAGCAGCGTAGCTTCCACCTACAATGAGCAGTTCTTC
>TRBV2|TRBJ2-7|.|.
CASSERASSYEQYF
TGTGCCAGCAGTGAACGGGCAAGCTCCTACGAGCAGTACTTC
>TRBV30|TRBJ1-5|TRBD1|.
CAWSSDNRGNQPQHF
TGTGCCTGGAGTTCGGACAACAGGGGGAATCAGCCCCAGCATTTT
>TRBV7-8|TRBJ2-7|.|.
CASTGDRDTTYEQYF
TGTGCCAGCACCGGCGACCGGGACACGACCTACGAGCAGTACTTC
>TRBV7-2|TRBJ1-2|.|.
CASSLGGVFGYTF
TGTGCCAGCAGCTTAGGAGGAGTGTTTGGCTACACCTTC
>TRBV25-1|TRBJ2-1|.|once
CASSALGTLQFF
TGTGCCAGCAGCGCCCTCGGGACTCTGCAGTTCTTC
>TRBV12-5|TRBJ2-5|.|.
CASGLRETQYF
TGTGCTAGTGGTTTACGGGAGACCCAGTACTTC
>TRBV27|TRBJ1-1|.|.
CASSRRPATFEAFF
TGTGCCAGCAGCCGCCGGCCAGCCACCTTTGAAGCTTTCTTT
>TRBV9|TRBJ2-7|TRBD2|.
CASSVAGTSYEQYF
TGTGCCAGCAGCGTGGCCGGGACTAGCTACGAGCAGTACTTC